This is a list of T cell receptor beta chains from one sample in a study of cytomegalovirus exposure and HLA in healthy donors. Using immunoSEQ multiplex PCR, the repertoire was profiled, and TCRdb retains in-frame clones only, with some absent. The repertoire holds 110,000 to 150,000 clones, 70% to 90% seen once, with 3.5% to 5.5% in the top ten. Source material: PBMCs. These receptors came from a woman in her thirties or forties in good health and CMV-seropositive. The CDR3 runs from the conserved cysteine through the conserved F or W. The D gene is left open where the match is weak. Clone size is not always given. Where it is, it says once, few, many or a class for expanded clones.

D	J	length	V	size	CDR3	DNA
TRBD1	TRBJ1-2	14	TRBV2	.	CASRGGGGGYGYTF	TGTGCCAGCAGAGGGGGCGGGGGGGGCTATGGCTACACCTTC
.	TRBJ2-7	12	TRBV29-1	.	CSVEGPFYEQYF	TGCAGCGTTGAAGGGCCTTTCTACGAGCAGTACTTC
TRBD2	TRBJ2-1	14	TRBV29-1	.	CSVGGTSGLNEQFF	TGCAGCGTAGGGGGGACTAGCGGGTTGAATGAGCAGTTCTTC
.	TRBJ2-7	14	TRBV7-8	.	CASSLIRETYEQYF	TGTGCCAGCAGCTTGATCAGGGAAACCTACGAGCAGTACTTC
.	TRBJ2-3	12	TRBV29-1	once	CSVEVGTDTQYF	TGCAGCGTAGAAGTCGGTACAGATACGCAGTATTTT
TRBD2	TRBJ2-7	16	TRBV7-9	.	CASSDSSGLFSYEQYF	TGTGCCAGCAGCGACTCTAGCGGGCTCTTCTCCTACGAGCAGTACTTC
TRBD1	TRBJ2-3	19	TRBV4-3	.	CASSQDITRTGAYTDTQYF	TGCGCCAGCAGCCAAGATATTACCAGGACAGGGGCTTACACAGATACGCAGTATTTT
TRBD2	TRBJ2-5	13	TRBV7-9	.	CSTLGGGRETQYF	TGTTCCACCCTGGGGGGGGGAAGAGAGACCCAGTACTTC
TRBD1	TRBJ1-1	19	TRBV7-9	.	CASSSPGTGINTMNTEAFF	TGTGCCAGCAGCTCTCCCGGGACAGGGATAAATACCATGAACACTGAAGCTTTCTTT
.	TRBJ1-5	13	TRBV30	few	CAWSLARNQPQHF	TGTGCCTGGAGTTTGGCCCGCAATCAGCCCCAGCATTTT